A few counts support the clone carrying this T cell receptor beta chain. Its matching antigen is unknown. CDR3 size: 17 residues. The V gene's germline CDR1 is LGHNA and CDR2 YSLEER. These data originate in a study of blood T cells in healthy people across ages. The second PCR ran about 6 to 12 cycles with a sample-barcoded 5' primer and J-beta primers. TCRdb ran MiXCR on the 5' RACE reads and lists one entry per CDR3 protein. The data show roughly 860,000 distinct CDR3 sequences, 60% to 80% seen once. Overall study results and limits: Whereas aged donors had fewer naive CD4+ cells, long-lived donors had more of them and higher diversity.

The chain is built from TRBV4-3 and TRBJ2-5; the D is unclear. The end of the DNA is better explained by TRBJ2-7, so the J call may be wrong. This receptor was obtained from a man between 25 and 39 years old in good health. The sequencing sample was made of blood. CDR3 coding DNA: TGCGCCAGCAGCCAAGATATCGCAGGTTCAGGTTCGTACGAGCAGTACTTC. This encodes CASSQDIAGSGSYEQYF.